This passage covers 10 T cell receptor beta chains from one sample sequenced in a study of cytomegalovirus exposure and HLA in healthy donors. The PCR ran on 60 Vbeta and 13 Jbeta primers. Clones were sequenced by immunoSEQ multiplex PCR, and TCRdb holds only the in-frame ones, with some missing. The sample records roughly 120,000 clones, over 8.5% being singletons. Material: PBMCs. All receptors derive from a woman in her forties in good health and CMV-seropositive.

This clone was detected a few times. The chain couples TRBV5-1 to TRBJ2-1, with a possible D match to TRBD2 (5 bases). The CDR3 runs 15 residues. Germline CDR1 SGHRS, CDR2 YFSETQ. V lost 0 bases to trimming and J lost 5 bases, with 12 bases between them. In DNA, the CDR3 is TGCGCCAGCAGCTTGGTTAGAGGGCGGGACAATGAGCAGTTCTTC. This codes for CASSLVRGRDNEQFF. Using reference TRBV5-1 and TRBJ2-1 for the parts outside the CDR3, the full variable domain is KAGVTQTPRYLIKTRGQQVTLSCSPISGHRSVSWYQQTPGQGLQFLFEYFSETQRNKGNFPGRFSGRQFSNSRSEMNVSTLELGDSALYLCASSLVRGRDNEQFFGPGTRLTVL.

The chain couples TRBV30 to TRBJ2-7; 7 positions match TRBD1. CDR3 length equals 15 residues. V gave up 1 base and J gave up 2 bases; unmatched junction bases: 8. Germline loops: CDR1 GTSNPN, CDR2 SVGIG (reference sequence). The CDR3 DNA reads TGTGCCTGGAGTGGTAACAGGGGTGGGGCCTACGAGCAGTACTTC. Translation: CAWSGNRGGAYEQYF.

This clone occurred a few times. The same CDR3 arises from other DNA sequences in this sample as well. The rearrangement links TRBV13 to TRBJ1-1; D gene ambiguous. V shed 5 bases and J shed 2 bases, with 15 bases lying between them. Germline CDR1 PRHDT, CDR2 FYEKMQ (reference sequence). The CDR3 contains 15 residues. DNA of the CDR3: TGTGCCAGCAGCCCCAGGATCGGGGAAAACACTGAAGCTTTCTTT. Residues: CASSPRIGENTEAFF. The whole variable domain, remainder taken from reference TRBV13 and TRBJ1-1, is AAGVIQSPRHLIKEKRETATLKCYPIPRHDTVYWYQQGPGQDPQFLISFYEKMQSDKGSIPDRFSAQQFSDYHSELNMSSLELGDSALYFCASSPRIGENTEAFFGQGTRLTVV.

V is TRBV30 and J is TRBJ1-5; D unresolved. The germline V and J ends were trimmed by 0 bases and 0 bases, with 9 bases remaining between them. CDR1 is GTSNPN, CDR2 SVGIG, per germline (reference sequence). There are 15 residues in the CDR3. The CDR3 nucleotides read TGTGCCTGGAGTGTAGCCGGTTATAGCAATCAGCCCCAGCATTTT. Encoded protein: CAWSVAGYSNQPQHF.

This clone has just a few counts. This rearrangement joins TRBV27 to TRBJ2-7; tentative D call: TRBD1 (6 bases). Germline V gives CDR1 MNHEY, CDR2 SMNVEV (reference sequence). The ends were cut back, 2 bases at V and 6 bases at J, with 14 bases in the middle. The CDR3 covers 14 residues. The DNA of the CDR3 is TGTGCCAGCAGTTTAAACACAGGGCGGAGCGAGCAGTACTTC. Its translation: CASSLNTGRSEQYF.

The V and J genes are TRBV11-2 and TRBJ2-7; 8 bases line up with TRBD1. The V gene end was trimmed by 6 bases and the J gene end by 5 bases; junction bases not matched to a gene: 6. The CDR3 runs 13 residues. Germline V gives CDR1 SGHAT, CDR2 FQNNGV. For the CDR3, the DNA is TGTGCCAGCAGATGGACAGGGAGGCACGAGCAGTACTTC. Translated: CASRWTGRHEQYF.

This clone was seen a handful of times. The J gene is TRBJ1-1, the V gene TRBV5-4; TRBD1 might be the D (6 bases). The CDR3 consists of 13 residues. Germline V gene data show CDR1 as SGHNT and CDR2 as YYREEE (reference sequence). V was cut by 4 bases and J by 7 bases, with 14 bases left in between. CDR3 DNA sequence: TGTGCCAGCAGCCGTGACAGGCCTAATGAAGCTTTCTTT. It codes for CASSRDRPNEAFF.

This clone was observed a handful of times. CDR3 sequence: CASSVRRSEAFF. CDR3 coding DNA: TGTGCCAGCAGTGTAAGGAGGTCTGAAGCTTTCTTT. The rearrangement uses TRBV2 and TRBJ1-1; D not certain. Trimming shortened V by 4 bases and J by 6 bases, and 9 bases separated the two germline ends. Germline loops: CDR1 SNHLY, CDR2 FYNNEI. CDR3 length: 12 residues.

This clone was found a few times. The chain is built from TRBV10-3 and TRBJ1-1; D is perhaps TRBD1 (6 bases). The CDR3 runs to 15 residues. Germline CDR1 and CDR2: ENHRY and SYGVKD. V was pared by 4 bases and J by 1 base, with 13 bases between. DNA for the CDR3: TGTGCCATCAGTGCGCTACAGGGTGGGAACACTGAAGCTTTCTTT. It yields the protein CAISALQGGNTEAFF.

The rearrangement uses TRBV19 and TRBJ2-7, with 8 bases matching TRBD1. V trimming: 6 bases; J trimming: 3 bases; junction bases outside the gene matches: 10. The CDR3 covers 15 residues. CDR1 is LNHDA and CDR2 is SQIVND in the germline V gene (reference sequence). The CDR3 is CASSVPGQAYYEQYF. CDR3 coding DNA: TGTGCCAGTAGCGTTCCGGGACAGGCGTACTACGAGCAGTACTTC.